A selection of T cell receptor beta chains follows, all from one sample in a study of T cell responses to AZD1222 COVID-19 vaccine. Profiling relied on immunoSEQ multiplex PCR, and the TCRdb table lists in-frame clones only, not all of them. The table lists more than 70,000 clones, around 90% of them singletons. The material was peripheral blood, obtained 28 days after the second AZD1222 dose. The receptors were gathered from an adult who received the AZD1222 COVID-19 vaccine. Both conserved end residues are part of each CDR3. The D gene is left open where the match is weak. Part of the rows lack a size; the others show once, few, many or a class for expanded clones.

CDR3 protein: CASSLNGPNSGYTF
CDR3 DNA: TGTGCCAGCAGTTTGAATGGGCCTAATTCCGGCTACACCTTC
V gene: TRBV28
D gene: -
clone size: -
J gene: TRBJ1-2

CDR3 protein: CASRRTVENTEAFF
CDR3 DNA: TGTGCCAGCAGACGAACGGTGGAGAACACTGAAGCTTTCTTT
V gene: TRBV28
D gene: -
clone size: once
J gene: TRBJ1-1

CDR3 protein: CSVHSGRAVDTQYF
CDR3 DNA: TGCAGCGTTCATAGCGGGAGGGCCGTAGATACGCAGTATTTT
V gene: TRBV29-1
D gene: TRBD2
clone size: -
J gene: TRBJ2-3

CDR3 protein: CASSKTGRSLEAFF
CDR3 DNA: TGTGCCAGCAGCAAGACAGGTCGTTCCCTTGAAGCTTTCTTT
V gene: TRBV21-1
D gene: -
clone size: -
J gene: TRBJ1-1

CDR3 protein: CASRTTQSQPQHF
CDR3 DNA: TGTGCCAGCAGGACTACCCAGAGTCAGCCCCAGCATTTT
V gene: TRBV6-5
D gene: -
clone size: -
J gene: TRBJ1-5

CDR3 protein: CASSFISGFTDTQYF
CDR3 DNA: TGTGCCAGCAGTTTCATATCAGGGTTCACAGATACGCAGTATTTT
V gene: TRBV27
D gene: -
clone size: -
J gene: TRBJ2-3

CDR3 protein: CASSSTVNTEAFF
CDR3 DNA: TGTGCCAGCAGCTCAACGGTGAACACTGAAGCTTTCTTT
V gene: TRBV6-5
D gene: -
clone size: -
J gene: TRBJ1-1

CDR3 protein: CASSPSRSYEQYF
CDR3 DNA: TGTGCCAGTAGCCCCAGTAGATCCTACGAGCAGTACTTC
V gene: TRBV19
D gene: -
clone size: once
J gene: TRBJ2-7

CDR3 protein: CATSRLGQDEQYF
CDR3 DNA: TGTGCCACCAGCAGACTGGGACAAGACGAGCAGTACTTC
V gene: TRBV15
D gene: -
clone size: once
J gene: TRBJ2-7

CDR3 protein: CASTGTGMNYGYTF
CDR3 DNA: TGTGCCAGCACCGGGACAGGGATGAACTATGGCTACACCTTC
V gene: TRBV2
D gene: TRBD1
clone size: -
J gene: TRBJ1-2

CDR3 protein: CASALADSTDTQYF
CDR3 DNA: TGTGCCAGCGCTCTAGCAGACAGCACAGATACGCAGTATTTT
V gene: TRBV27
D gene: -
clone size: -
J gene: TRBJ2-3